This passage covers 8 T cell receptor beta chains from one sample sequenced in a study of blood T cells in healthy people across ages (dated by TCRdb to about 2015). Receptor amplification or capture employed 5' RACE. Reads for this sample came from an Illumina HiSeq 2500. A second about 6 to 11 cycle PCR used a sample-barcoded 5' primer and a J-beta primer mix. The public sequencing data were trimmed at Q25 with fastp and processed into clonotypes with MiXCR by TCRdb, which kept only in-frame beta chains. Each record represents a unique CDR3 protein, reported with the most common genes and DNA among its rows. This sample lists 1.5 million to 2 million distinct CDR3 sequences; approximately 28% were detected once. The ten largest clones add up to more than 6% of the sample. Sequencing was performed on blood. The receptors were gathered from a woman in her 30s in good health.

This clonotype was found a few times. The rearrangement joins TRBV20-1 to TRBJ2-5; a possible D gene is TRBD1 (6 bases). Trimming shortened V by 6 bases and J by 11 bases, and 28 bases separated the two germline ends. Germline lookup yields CDR1 DFQATT and CDR2 SNEGSKA (reference sequence). The CDR3 length is 15 residues. CDR3 in amino acids: CSAIMLGASVLEQYF. The CDR3 DNA reads TGCAGTGCCATAATGCTGGGGGCTAGTGTATTAGAGCAGTACTTC.

The J gene is TRBJ2-1, the V gene TRBV12-5, with D possibly matching TRBD1 (6 bases). There are 13 residues in the CDR3. V gave up 2 bases and J gave up 6 bases, with 8 bases separating them. Germline values: CDR1 LGHNT, CDR2 FRNRAP. CDR3 loop: CASGLPQGNEQFF. The CDR3 nucleotides are TGTGCTAGTGGTTTGCCACAGGGCAATGAGCAGTTCTTC.

This chain uses TRBV7-9 with TRBJ1-3; D not resolved. This CDR3 spans 15 amino acids. CDR1 and CDR2 (germline): SEHNR, FQNEAQ (reference sequence). V was clipped by 8 bases and J by 1 base, with 15 bases between them. CDR3 in DNA: TGTGCCAGCCAAACGAGGGCGAATTCTGGAAACACCATATATTTT. It codes for CASQTRANSGNTIYF. The full variable domain, in which reference TRBV7-9 and TRBJ1-3 provide the parts outside the CDR3, is DTGVSQNPRHKITKRGQNVTFRCDPISEHNRLYWYRQTLGQGPEFLTYFQNEAQLEKSRLLSDRFSAERPKGSFSTLEIQRTEQGDSAMYLCASQTRANSGNTIYFGEGSWLTVV.

This clonotype was seen more than once but under ten times. V and J are TRBV15 and TRBJ1-2; no clear D. The germline V and J ends were trimmed by 3 bases and 3 bases, with 5 bases remaining between them. Germline CDR1 is LNHNV and CDR2 is YYDKDF (reference sequence). The CDR3 contains 12 residues. CDR3 sequence reads: CATSSSYYGYTF. Here the CDR3 DNA reads TGTGCCACCAGCAGTTCGTACTATGGCTACACCTTC.

The table lists this clonotype with a few counts. The chain employs TRBV5-1 and TRBJ2-1, with TRBD2 as a possible D gene (6 bases). Germline loops: CDR1 SGHRS, CDR2 YFSETQ. The CDR3 is 16 residues long. Trimming left V 4 bases short and J 3 bases short, with 17 bases between. CDR3 nucleotide sequence: TGCGCCAGCAGCCCGTTCGAGCGGGCGAACTACAATGAGCAGTTCTTC. The encoded protein is CASSPFERANYNEQFF.

The chain combines TRBV7-9 with TRBJ1-2; D is ambiguous. Germline lookup yields CDR1 SEHNR and CDR2 FQNEAQ (reference sequence). V lost 7 bases and J lost 2, with 20 bases in between. The CDR3 length is 16 residues. The CDR3 sequence: CASTPTGPVKNYGYTF. The CDR3 region has the DNA TGTGCCAGCACCCCGACCGGGCCGGTAAAAAACTATGGCTACACCTTC.

This clonotype was counted at least ten times. This rearrangement joins TRBV20-1 to TRBJ2-3; 8 nucleotides align to TRBD2. CDR3 size: 14 residues. Germline V gene sequence: CDR1 DFQATT, CDR2 SNEGSKA (reference sequence). J lost 0 bases, V lost 3 bases, and 2 bases had no gene match. For the CDR3, the DNA is TGCAGTGCTAGCGGGGGGGCTAGCACAGATACGCAGTATTTT. Translation: CSASGGASTDTQYF.

The rearrangement joins TRBV6-5 to TRBJ2-5; D is unclear. CDR3 length: 14 residues. The germline V and J ends were trimmed by 0 bases and 3 bases, with 8 bases remaining between them. CDR1 is MNHEY and CDR2 is SVGAGI in the germline V gene. The CDR3 DNA reads TGTGCCAGCAGTTACTCGATGGGGAAAGAGACCCAGTACTTC. Its protein is CASSYSMGKETQYF.